This TCR beta chain is drawn from a study of vaccination and CD4 T cells after COVID-19. In regard to this clonotype: Its antigen is as yet unknown.

The Oncomine TCR Beta short-read assay was applied to DNA of cultured CD4+ T cells. TCRdb analysed the PCR reads with MiXCR anew, one entry per CDR3 protein. The sample yields roughly 18,000 distinct CDR3 sequences, around 40% seen once. Time point here: late sampling 161 to 241 days after vaccination in three convalescent patients. Sample treatment: roughly 11-day PBMC culture with coronavirus spike peptide pools or control peptides (ViraFEST assay). Between the trimmed V and J ends, which lost 4 bases and 6 bases, there was a span of 13 bases. Germline V gene data show CDR1 as SNHLY and CDR2 as FYNNEI. The CDR3 contains 13 residues.

This TCR derives from a human donor who had recovered from COVID-19. Specimen: CD4+ T cells from blood, cultured in vitro, collected about 7 months after SARS-CoV-2 vaccination. V and J are TRBV2 and TRBJ2-7; D is undetermined. CDR3 sequence (DNA): TGTGCCAGCAGTGGTCGTGAGGATGGCGAGCAGTACTTC. It yields the protein CASSGREDGEQYF.